This T cell receptor (beta chain) was observed in a study of OX40 agonist ivuxolimab in advanced cancers. Measured with immunoSEQ multiplex PCR; TCRdb has only the in-frame clones, and not every one. The top ten clones hold roughly 2.1% of a sample with about 100,000 clones, roughly 95% of them seen once. This CDR3 has 14 residues. Germline values: CDR1 SGHRS, CDR2 YFSETQ. V was clipped by 5 bases and J by 2 bases, with 11 bases between them. The receptor's source is an adult with an advanced solid tumor such as melanoma, head and neck, liver or kidney cancer. Sequenced material: CD4+ or CD8+ T cells sorted from blood, taken in a trial of the OX40 agonist ivuxolimab. This sequence joins TRBV5-1 and TRBJ1-5; D possibly corresponds to TRBD1 (6 bases). The CDR3 sequence: CASRSGVGNQPQHF. CDR3 DNA: TGCGCCAGCAGGTCAGGGGTTGGCAATCAGCCCCAGCATTTT.